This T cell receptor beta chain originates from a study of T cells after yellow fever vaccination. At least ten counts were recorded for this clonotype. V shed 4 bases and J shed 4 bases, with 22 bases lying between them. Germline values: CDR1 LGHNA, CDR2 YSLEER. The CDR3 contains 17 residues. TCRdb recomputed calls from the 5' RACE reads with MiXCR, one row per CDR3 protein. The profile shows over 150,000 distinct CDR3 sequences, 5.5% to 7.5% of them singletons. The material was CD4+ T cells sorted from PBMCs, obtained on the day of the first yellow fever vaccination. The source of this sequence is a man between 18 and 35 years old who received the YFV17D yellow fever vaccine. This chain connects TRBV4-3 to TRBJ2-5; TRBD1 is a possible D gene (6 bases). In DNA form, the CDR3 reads TGCGCCAGCAGCCCAGACGCTACGGGACACTCTATAGAGACCCAGTACTTC. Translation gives CASSPDATGHSIETQYF.